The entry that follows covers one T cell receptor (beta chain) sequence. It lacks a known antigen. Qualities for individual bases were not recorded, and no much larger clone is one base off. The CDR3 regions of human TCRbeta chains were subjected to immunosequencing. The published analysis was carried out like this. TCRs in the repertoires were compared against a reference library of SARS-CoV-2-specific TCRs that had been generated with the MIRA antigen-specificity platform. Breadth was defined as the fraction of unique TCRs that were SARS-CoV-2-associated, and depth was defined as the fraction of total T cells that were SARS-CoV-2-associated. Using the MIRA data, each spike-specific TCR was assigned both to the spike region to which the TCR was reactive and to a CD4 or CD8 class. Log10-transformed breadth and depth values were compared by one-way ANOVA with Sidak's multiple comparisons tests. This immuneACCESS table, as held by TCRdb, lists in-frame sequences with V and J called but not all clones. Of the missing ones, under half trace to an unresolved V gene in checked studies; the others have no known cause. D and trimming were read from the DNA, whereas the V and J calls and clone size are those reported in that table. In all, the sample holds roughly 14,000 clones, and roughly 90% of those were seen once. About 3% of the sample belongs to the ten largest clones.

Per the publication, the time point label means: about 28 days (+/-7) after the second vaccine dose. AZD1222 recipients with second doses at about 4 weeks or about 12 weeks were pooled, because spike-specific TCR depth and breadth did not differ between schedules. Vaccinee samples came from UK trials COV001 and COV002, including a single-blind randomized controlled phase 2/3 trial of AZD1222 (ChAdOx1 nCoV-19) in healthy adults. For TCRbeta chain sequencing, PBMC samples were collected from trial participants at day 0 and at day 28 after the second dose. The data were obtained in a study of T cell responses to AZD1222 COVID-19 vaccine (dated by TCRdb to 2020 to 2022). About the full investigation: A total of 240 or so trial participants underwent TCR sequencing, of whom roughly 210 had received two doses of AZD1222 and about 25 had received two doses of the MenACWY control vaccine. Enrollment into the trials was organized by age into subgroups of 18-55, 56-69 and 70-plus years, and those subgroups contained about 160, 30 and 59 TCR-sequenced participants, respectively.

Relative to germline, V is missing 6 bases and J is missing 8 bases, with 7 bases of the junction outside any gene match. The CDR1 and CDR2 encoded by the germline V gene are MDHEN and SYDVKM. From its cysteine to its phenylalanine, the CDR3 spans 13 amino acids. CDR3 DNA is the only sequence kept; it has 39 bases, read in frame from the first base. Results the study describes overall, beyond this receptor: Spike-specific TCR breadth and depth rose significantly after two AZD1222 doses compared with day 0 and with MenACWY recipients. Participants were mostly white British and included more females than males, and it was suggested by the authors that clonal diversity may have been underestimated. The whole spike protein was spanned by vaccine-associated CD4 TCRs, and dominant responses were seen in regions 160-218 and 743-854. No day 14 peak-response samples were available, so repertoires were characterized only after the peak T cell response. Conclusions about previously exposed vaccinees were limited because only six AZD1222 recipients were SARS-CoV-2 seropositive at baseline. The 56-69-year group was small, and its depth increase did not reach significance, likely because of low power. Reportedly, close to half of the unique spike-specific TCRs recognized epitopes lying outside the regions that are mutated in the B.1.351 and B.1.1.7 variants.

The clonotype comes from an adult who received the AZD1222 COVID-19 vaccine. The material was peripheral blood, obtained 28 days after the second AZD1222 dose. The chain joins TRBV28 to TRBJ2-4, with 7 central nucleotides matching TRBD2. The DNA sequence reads TGTGCCAGCAGCCTCTCTGGGGGGGACATTCAGTACTTC. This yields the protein CASSLSGGDIQYF. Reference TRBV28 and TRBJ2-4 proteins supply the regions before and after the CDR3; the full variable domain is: DVKVTQSSRYLVKRTGEKVFLECVQDMDHENMFWYRQDPGLGLRLIYFSYDVKMKEKGDIPEGYSVSREKKERFSLILESASTNQTSMYLCASSLSGGDIQYFGAGTRLSVL.